This T cell receptor (beta chain) derives from a study of graft-versus-host responses after intestinal transplantation. Study observations and caveats: Allograft clonal ratios (graft-versus-host to host-versus-graft) were high in patients who had graft-donor T cell macrochimerism. There was an association between peak levels of circulating GvH clones and early post-transplant HvG declines.

Method: immunoSEQ multiplex PCR; TCRdb's copy keeps in-frame clones and lacks some. The sample lists fewer than 90,000 clones; approximately 94% were seen once. V was pared by 0 bases and J by 8 bases, with 7 bases between. This CDR3 contains 13 residues. Germline V CDR1 and CDR2: SGHNT, YENEEA. Notes on this clone: Its antigen is not identified.

The TCR was taken from a human donor who was the organ donor for an intestinal transplant. This chain connects TRBV11-3 to TRBJ2-2; D is ambiguous. Here the sequenced sample was unstimulated CD4+ T cells sorted from spleen or lymph node cells, taken before transplant. The CDR3 region has the DNA TGTGCCAGCAGCTTAGATTTTTTTGGGGAGCTGTTTTTT. Its translation is CASSLDFFGELFF.